The clone carrying this TCR beta chain was counted a few times. Antigen specificity is unknown. Related graft donors supplied nonmyeloablative bone marrow transplants, and mixed chimerism was transient. The sample comes from a study of Tregs in tolerant kidney transplant recipients. General study results and limits: This study did not directly address biological reproducibility. In tolerant patients, donor-specific Tregs outgrew total Tregs, suggesting antigen-driven expansion. Activated donor B cell expansion appeared to reveal the most relevant donor-specific TCRbeta repertoire.

Trimming removed 4 bases from V and 5 bases from J; junction bases left unmatched: 5. The CDR3 contains 13 residues. Germline V CDR1 and CDR2: SGHRS, YFSETQ. Profiled with immunoSEQ multiplex PCR; TCRdb holds only in-frame clones, not every one. The table shows 20,000 to 25,000 clones, with 81% occurring only once. V gene TRBV5-1 combines with J gene TRBJ1-1, with TRBD1 matching 7 bases. Specimen: CD8+ T cells from blood (PBMCs), collected 6 months after the transplant. The sequence was collected from a human patient who received a combined kidney and bone marrow transplant. Some T cells could come from the graft donor. The CDR3 nucleotides are TGCGCCAGCAGCCAGGGGGTGACGACTGAAGCTTTCTTT. This sequence encodes CASSQGVTTEAFF.